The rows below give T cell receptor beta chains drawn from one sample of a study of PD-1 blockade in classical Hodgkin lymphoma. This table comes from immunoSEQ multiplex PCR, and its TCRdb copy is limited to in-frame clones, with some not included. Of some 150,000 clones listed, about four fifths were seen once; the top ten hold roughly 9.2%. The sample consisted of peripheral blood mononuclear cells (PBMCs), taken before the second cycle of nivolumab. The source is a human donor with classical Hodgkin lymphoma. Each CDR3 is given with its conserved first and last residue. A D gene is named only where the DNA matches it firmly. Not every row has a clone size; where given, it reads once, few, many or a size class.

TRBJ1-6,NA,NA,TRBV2,CASSDVKDSPLHF,TGTGCCAGCAGTGATGTGAAGGATTCACCCCTCCACTTT
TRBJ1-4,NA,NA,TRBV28,CASSFGVATNEKLFF,TGTGCCAGCAGTTTCGGGGTCGCAACTAATGAAAAACTGTTTTTT
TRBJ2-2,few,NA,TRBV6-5,CASSYSTQGGTGELFF,TGTGCCAGCAGTTACTCGACACAGGGTGGTACCGGGGAGCTGTTTTTT
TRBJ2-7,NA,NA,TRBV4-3,CASSQDWRVSSYEQYF,TGCGCCAGCAGCCAAGATTGGAGGGTTAGCTCCTACGAGCAGTACTTC
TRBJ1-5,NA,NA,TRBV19,CASSPWTQNQPQHF,TGTGCCAGTAGCCCTTGGACACAGAATCAGCCCCAGCATTTT
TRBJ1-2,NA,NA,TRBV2,CASRVVGYTF,TGTGCCAGCAGGGTAGTTGGCTACACCTTC
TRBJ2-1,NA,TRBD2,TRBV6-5,CASSYSTSGRYNEQFF,TGTGCCAGCAGTTACTCAACTAGCGGGCGGTACAATGAGCAGTTCTTC
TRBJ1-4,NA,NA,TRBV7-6,CASSPRVFGKLFF,TGTGCCAGCAGCCCGAGGGTGTTCGGAAAACTGTTTTTT
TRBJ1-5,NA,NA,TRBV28,CASTSGWQPQHF,TGTGCCAGCACCTCGGGTTGGCAGCCCCAGCATTTT
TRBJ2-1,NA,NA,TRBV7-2,CASSLKGGNEQFF,TGTGCCAGCAGCTTAAAGGGGGGCAATGAGCAGTTCTTC
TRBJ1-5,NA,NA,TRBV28,CASSFGESNQPQHF,TGTGCCAGCAGTTTTGGGGAAAGCAATCAGCCCCAGCATTTT
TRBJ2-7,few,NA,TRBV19,CASSPQTGFSSEQYF,TGTGCCAGTAGTCCTCAAACAGGGTTCTCTAGCGAGCAGTACTTC
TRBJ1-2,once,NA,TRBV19,CASSIAGDDWGYTF,TGTGCCAGTAGTATAGCCGGAGACGATTGGGGCTACACCTTC
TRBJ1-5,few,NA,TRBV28,CASSPRPGQPQHF,TGTGCCAGCAGCCCTCGGCCTGGTCAGCCCCAGCATTTT
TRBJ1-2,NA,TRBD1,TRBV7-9,CASSLGVSGGFGYTF,TGTGCCAGCAGCTTAGGGGTGTCAGGGGGATTTGGCTACACCTTC
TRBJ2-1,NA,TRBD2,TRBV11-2,CASSFGSGWYNEQFF,TGTGCTAGCAGCTTCGGTAGCGGGTGGTACAATGAGCAGTTCTTC
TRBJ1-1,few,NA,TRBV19,CASSITTWDTEAFF,TGTGCCAGTAGTATAACTACTTGGGACACTGAAGCTTTCTTT
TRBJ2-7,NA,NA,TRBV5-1,CASSWGRANSYEQYF,TGCGCCAGCAGCTGGGGGCGAGCAAATTCCTACGAGCAGTACTTC
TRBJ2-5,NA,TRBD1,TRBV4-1,CASSQGQGPPGSQYF,TGCGCCAGCAGCCAAGGACAGGGGCCTCCTGGGAGCCAGTACTTC
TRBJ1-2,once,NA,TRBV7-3,CASSLTRRMDNYGYTF,TGTGCCAGCAGCCTCACTCGACGGATGGATAACTATGGCTACACCTTC
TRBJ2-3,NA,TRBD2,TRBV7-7,CASSLGPAGGTDTQYF,TGTGCTAGCAGCTTAGGTCCAGCGGGGGGTACAGATACGCAGTATTTT
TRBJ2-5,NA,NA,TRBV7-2,CASSFIFGETQYF,TGTGCCAGCAGCTTTATATTTGGAGAGACCCAGTACTTC
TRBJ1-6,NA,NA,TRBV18,CASSPPGRNNSPLHF,TGTGCCAGCTCACCCCCGGGACGCAATAATTCACCCCTCCACTTT
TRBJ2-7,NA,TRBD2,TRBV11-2,CASSFTSGSSYEQYF,TGTGCCAGCAGCTTTACTAGCGGAAGCTCCTACGAGCAGTACTTC
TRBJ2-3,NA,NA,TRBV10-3,CATRSLDTQYF,TGTGCCACCCGTTCGTTAGATACGCAGTATTTT
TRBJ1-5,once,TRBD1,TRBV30,CAWRQGANQPQHF,TGTGCCTGGAGACAGGGGGCCAATCAGCCCCAGCATTTT
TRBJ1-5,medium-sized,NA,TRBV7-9,CASTLGVHQPQHF,TGTGCCAGCACCCTAGGGGTGCATCAGCCCCAGCATTTT
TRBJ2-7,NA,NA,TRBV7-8,CASINIPGVITYEQYF,TGTGCCAGCATCAACATCCCCGGAGTCATAACCTACGAGCAGTACTTC
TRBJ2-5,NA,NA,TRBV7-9,CASSLGPRAVETQYF,TGTGCCAGCAGCTTAGGCCCCCGGGCGGTTGAGACCCAGTACTTC
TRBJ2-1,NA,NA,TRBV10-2,CASSTGSYSNEQFF,TGCGCCAGCAGTACAGGGAGCTACAGCAATGAGCAGTTCTTC
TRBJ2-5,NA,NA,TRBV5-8,CASSLGERETQYF,TGTGCCAGCAGCTTGGGGGAACGAGAGACCCAGTACTTC
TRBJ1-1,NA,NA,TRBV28,CASTYPGRTAPGAFF,TGTGCCAGCACCTACCCCGGCCGGACAGCGCCTGGAGCTTTCTTT
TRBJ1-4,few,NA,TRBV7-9,CASSFQATNEKLFF,TGTGCCAGCAGCTTCCAGGCAACTAATGAAAAACTGTTTTTT
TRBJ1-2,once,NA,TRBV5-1,CASSLSGGTYGYTF,TGCGCCAGCAGCTTGTCAGGAGGAACCTATGGCTACACCTTC
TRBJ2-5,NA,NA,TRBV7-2,CASSLAGAETQYF,TGTGCCAGCAGCTTAGCAGGAGCGGAGACCCAGTACTTC
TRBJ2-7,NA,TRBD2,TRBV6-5,CASKLLTSGVGEQYF,TGTGCCAGCAAATTACTTACTAGCGGGGTAGGGGAGCAGTACTTC
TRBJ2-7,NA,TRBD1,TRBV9,CASSVGVTGAYEQYF,TGTGCCAGCAGCGTAGGGGTGACAGGGGCCTACGAGCAGTACTTC
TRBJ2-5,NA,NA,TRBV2,CASSESNSETQYF,TGTGCCAGCAGTGAGAGTAATAGCGAGACCCAGTACTTC
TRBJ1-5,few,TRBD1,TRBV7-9,CASSTGQGANQPQHF,TGTGCCAGCAGCACAGGACAGGGTGCCAATCAGCCCCAGCATTTT